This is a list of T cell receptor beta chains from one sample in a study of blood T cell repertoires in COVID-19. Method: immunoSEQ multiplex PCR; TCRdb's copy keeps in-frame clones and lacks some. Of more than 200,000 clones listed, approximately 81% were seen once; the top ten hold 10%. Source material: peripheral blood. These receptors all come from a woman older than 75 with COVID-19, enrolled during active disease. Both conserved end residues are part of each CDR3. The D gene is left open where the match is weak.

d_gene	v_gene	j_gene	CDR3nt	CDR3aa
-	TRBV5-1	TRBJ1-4	TGCGCCAGCAGCTTAGAAACGGACAGTAAAAAACTGTTTTTT	CASSLETDSKKLFF
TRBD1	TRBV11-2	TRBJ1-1	TGTGCCAGCAGCTTAGGAGGGCAGGGGGGAGCTTTCTTT	CASSLGGQGGAFF
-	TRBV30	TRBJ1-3	TGTGCCTGGAGAGCCTCTGGAAACACCATATATTTT	CAWRASGNTIYF
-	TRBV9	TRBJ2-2	TGTGCCAGCAGTCTGGACAGTAAGAACACCGGGGAGCTGTTTTTT	CASSLDSKNTGELFF
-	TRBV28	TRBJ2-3	TGTGCCAGCAGCCTTAATCCGGGGAGAGGGAATCCAGATACGCAGTATTTT	CASSLNPGRGNPDTQYF
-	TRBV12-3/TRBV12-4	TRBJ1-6	TGTGCCAGCGGGCCTACTAATTCACCCCTCCACTTT	CASGPTNSPLHF
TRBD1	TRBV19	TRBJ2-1	TGTGCCAGTAAAGCCGGGACAGGGGGATTGAATGAGCAGTTCTTC	CASKAGTGGLNEQFF
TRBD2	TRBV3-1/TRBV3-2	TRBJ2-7	TGTGCCAGCAGCCAAGGATCCAGCGGGGGGTCCTACGAGCAGTACTTC	CASSQGSSGGSYEQYF
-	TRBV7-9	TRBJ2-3	TGTGCCAGCAGCTTTCAGGGTTGGGATACGCAGTATTTT	CASSFQGWDTQYF
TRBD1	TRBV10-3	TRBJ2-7	TGTGCCATCAGCCCGACAGGGGGGGCCTACGAGCAGTACTTC	CAISPTGGAYEQYF
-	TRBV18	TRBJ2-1	TGTGCCAGCTCAGATACAGCTGGCTCCTACAATGAGCAGTTCTTC	CASSDTAGSYNEQFF
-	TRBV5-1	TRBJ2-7	TGCGCCAGCAGCTTGGAACAGGGTGGGTACGAGCAGTACTTC	CASSLEQGGYEQYF
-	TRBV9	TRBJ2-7	TGTGCCAGCAGCATCCCAGAGGCCCTAGCCCCCTACGAGCAGTACTTC	CASSIPEALAPYEQYF